This T cell receptor beta chain was identified during a study of T-cell memory formation after mild COVID-19. At the level of the study: TCR clusters were mostly donor specific. Study-wide findings and caveats: The second-wave clones peaking on day 37 were not confirmed as SARS-CoV-2-specific. There was a balanced CD4/CD8 profile in clones contracting day 15 to 85, and later expanders leaned CD4+.

Germline V lookup: CDR1 SEHNR, CDR2 FQNEAQ (reference sequence). V gave up 1 base and J gave up 8 bases, with 8 bases separating them. The CDR3 is 13 residues long. TCRdb fed the 5' RACE reads into MiXCR, producing one record per CDR3 protein. The repertoire has under 250,000 distinct CDR3 sequences, 27% of them found once; the top ten carry 11%. This clonotype was counted at least ten times. No antigen is known for it. Sample: PBMCs or a T cell subset sorted from them (not recorded which). The receptor was isolated from an adult woman who had mild COVID-19 (a few samples of this study predate the infection). Cell type and time point are not known. This rearrangement joins TRBV7-9 to TRBJ1-4, with D uncertain. CDR3 bases: TGTGCCAGCAGCTTAGAAGGCGGCGAAAAACTGTTTTTT. Protein product: CASSLEGGEKLFF. Combining the CDR3 with reference TRBV7-9 and TRBJ1-4 gives the whole variable domain DTGVSQNPRHKITKRGQNVTFRCDPISEHNRLYWYRQTLGQGPEFLTYFQNEAQLEKSRLLSDRFSAERPKGSFSTLEIQRTEQGDSAMYLCASSLEGGEKLFFGSGTQLSVL.